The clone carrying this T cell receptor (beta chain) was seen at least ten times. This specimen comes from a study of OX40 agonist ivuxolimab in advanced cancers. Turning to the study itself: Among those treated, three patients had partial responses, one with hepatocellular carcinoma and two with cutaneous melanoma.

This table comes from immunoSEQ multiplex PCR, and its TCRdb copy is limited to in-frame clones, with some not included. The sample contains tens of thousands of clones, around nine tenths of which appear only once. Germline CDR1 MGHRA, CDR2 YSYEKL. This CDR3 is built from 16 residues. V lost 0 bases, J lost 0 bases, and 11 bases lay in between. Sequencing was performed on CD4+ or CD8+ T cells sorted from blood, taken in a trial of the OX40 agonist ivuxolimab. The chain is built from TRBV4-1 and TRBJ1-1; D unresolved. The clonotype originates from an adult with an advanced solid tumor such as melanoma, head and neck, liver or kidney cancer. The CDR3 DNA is TGCGCCAGCAGCCAAGAATGGGTGGGAATGAACACTGAAGCTTTCTTT. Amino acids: CASSQEWVGMNTEAFF.